Listed here are 18 T cell receptor beta chains from one sample, sequenced in a study of blood T cell repertoires in COVID-19. Generated by immunoSEQ multiplex PCR, the TCRdb table keeps only in-frame clones and is missing some. The table has over 150,000 clones, about 85% seen once. Sequencing was performed on peripheral blood. The receptors were sampled from a woman aged 55-75 years with COVID-19, enrolled during active disease.

The V and J genes are TRBV7-3 and TRBJ2-7, with 8 bases identical to TRBD2. The germline V gene has CDR1 SGHTA and CDR2 FQGTGA. This CDR3 is built from 14 residues. Trimming at V came to 1 base and at J to 3 bases, leaving 2 bases not matched to a gene. CDR3 residues: CASSLRLAFYEQYF. The CDR3 DNA reads as TGTGCCAGCAGCTTAAGACTAGCGTTCTACGAGCAGTACTTC.

The rearrangement joins TRBV6-6 to TRBJ2-1; 8 bases are a match to TRBD2. This CDR3 comprises 14 residues. Germline lookup yields CDR1 MNHNY and CDR2 SVGAGI (reference sequence). J gave up 4 bases and V 11 bases, and 10 bases lay outside the gene matches. The CDR3 is CASMERGTYNEQFF. Written as DNA, the CDR3 is TGTGCCTCAATGGAGCGGGGGACATACAATGAGCAGTTCTTC.

This chain joins TRBV3-1 (or the pseudogene TRBV3-2) and TRBJ1-3; 7 positions agree with TRBD1. V was pared by 4 bases and J by 4 bases, with 7 bases of the junction left unmatched. CDR1 LGHDT and CDR2 YNNKEL come from the germline V gene (reference sequence). The CDR3 runs 15 residues. CDR3 protein: CASSPTTGLGNTIYF. The CDR3 DNA reads TGTGCCAGCAGCCCCACGACAGGGTTGGGAAACACCATATATTTT.

This clone was seen many times. The chain joins TRBV7-2 to TRBJ2-5, with 10 bases aligning to TRBD1. Germline V lookup: CDR1 SGHTA, CDR2 FQGNSA. The CDR3 sequence is 14 residues long. V gave up 5 bases and J gave up 7 bases; unmatched junction bases: 7. CDR3 residues: CASSPGQGQGTQYF. The CDR3 region has the DNA TGTGCCAGCAGCCCGGGACAGGGGCAGGGGACCCAGTACTTC.

This clone was seen a few times. The rearrangement links TRBV6-5 to TRBJ1-1, with 7 bases lining up with TRBD1. Germline assignment: CDR1 MNHEY and CDR2 SVGAGI. J lost 5 bases, V lost 3 bases, and 9 bases had no gene match. This CDR3 contains 15 residues. In DNA, the CDR3 is TGTGCCAGCAGTTATCGAGTGCGACAGGGAACTGAAGCTTTCTTT. Amino acids: CASSYRVRQGTEAFF.

This chain joins TRBV5-1 and TRBJ1-4, with 10 positions matching TRBD1. After removal of 4 bases from V and 3 bases from J, the junction contained 3 bases not matched to a gene. The CDR3 is 15 residues long. The V gene's germline CDR1 is SGHRS and CDR2 YFSETQ. In nucleotides, the CDR3 is TGCGCCAGCAGCGACGGGACAGGGGCTAATGAAAAACTGTTTTTT. This translates into CASSDGTGANEKLFF.

The chain joins TRBV7-9 to TRBJ2-7; possible D gene TRBD2, 5 bases. Germline V CDR1 and CDR2: SEHNR, FQNEAQ (reference sequence). Trimming took off 3 bases at V and 2 bases at J, with 5 bases between the two ends. The CDR3 totals 12 residues. The CDR3 DNA reads TGTGCCAGCAGCTTCGGGACCTACGAGCAGTACGTC. Amino acids: CASSFGTYEQYV.

J is TRBJ1-2 and V is TRBV5-1; maybe TRBD1 (6 bases). Per the germline V gene, CDR1 is SGHRS and CDR2 is YFSETQ. The CDR3 has 14 residues. V lost 2 bases to trimming and J lost 7 bases, with 15 bases between them. Here the CDR3 DNA reads TGCGCCAGCAGCTTAGGACCCAGGGGTTCTGGCTACACCTTC. Translating it yields CASSLGPRGSGYTF.

The rearrangement links TRBV6-5 to TRBJ1-2, with 7 bases that match TRBD1. Trimming cost V 6 bases and J 8 bases; bases outside gene matches: 15. The CDR3 consists of 15 residues. Per the germline V gene, CDR1 is MNHEY and CDR2 is SVGAGI. The CDR3 bases are TGTGCCAGCAGCGCCTACCGGGACAGTCTATTAGGCTACACCTTC. Amino acid sequence: CASSAYRDSLLGYTF.

CDR3 sequence reads: CASSARAAATNEKLFF. As DNA, the CDR3 is TGTGCCAGCAGCGCGCGGGCAGCTGCAACTAATGAAAAACTGTTTTTT. The chain has TRBV7-9 and TRBJ1-4, with D hard to call. This CDR3 region has 16 residues. CDR1 and CDR2 from the germline V gene are SEHNR and FQNEAQ (reference sequence). The V end lost 5 bases, the J end lost 0 bases, and 13 bases lay between the germline ends.

The chain links TRBV5-1 to TRBJ1-1; D remains ambiguous. The germline V and J ends were trimmed by 2 bases and 7 bases, with 12 bases remaining between them. The CDR3 covers 13 residues. CDR1 is SGHRS, CDR2 YFSETQ, per germline. In nucleotides, the CDR3 is TGCGCCAGCAGCTTCAGAGAGGGCGGTGAAGCTTTCTTT. As protein: CASSFREGGEAFF.

V gene TRBV19 combines with J gene TRBJ1-4, with 7 bases aligning to TRBD1. The CDR3 has 13 amino acids. V was pared by 7 bases and J by 4 bases, with 3 bases of the junction left unmatched. Germline-derived CDR1 and CDR2 are LNHDA and SQIVND (reference sequence). CDR3 bases: TGTGCCAGTAAAGGGGGCCTTAATGAAAAACTGTTTTTT. Amino acids: CASKGGLNEKLFF.

The DNA of the CDR3 is TGTGCCAGTATTTCGGGACAGCTCAATCAGCCCCAGCATTTT. Protein: CASISGQLNQPQHF. The chain employs TRBV19 and TRBJ1-5; 7 positions match TRBD1. Germline trimming cut 7 bases from V and 3 bases from J; bases unmatched to any gene: 6. The germline V gene has CDR1 LNHDA and CDR2 SQIVND (reference sequence). CDR3 length: 14 residues.

The chain recombines TRBV7-2 with TRBJ1-1; D gene uncertain. With 1 base removed from V and 0 bases from J, the gap between germline ends came to 12 bases. The CDR3 runs 16 residues. Germline lookup yields CDR1 SGHTA and CDR2 FQGNSA. As DNA, the CDR3 is TGTGCCAGCAGCTTAGTTGGTCTACTCATGAACACTGAAGCTTTCTTT. Translated, it gives CASSLVGLLMNTEAFF.

This clone has just one count. The chain carries TRBV19 and TRBJ1-5, with TRBD1 matching over 9 bases. With 3 bases clipped from V and 7 bases from J, the junction kept 4 bases outside the gene matches. This CDR3 is built from 14 residues. Germline V gives CDR1 LNHDA, CDR2 SQIVND (reference sequence). Written as DNA, the CDR3 is TGTGCCAGTAGTATGGGACAGGGAGTACAGCCCCAGCATTTT. It codes for CASSMGQGVQPQHF.

V usage is TRBV6-5 and J usage is TRBJ2-3; TRBD1 agrees at 7 bases. This CDR3 has 13 amino acids. The V gene end was trimmed by 6 bases and the J gene end by 13 bases; junction bases not matched to a gene: 13. Germline loops: CDR1 MNHEY, CDR2 SVGAGI. The CDR3 here is CASSPGQVERKYF. The CDR3 DNA is TGTGCCAGCAGCCCAGGACAGGTGGAGAGGAAGTATTTT.

The chain recombines TRBV29-1 with TRBJ1-1; TRBD1 might be the D (6 bases). Trimming shortened V by 4 bases and J by 0 bases, and 12 bases separated the two germline ends. CDR1 SQVTM and CDR2 ANQGSEA come from the germline V gene. This CDR3 has 14 residues. The CDR3 sequence: CSVAWAGVNTEAFF. CDR3 DNA: TGCAGCGTTGCTTGGGCAGGGGTGAACACTGAAGCTTTCTTT.

In this sample, this clone turned up a few times. The chain is built from TRBV2 and TRBJ1-5, with a weak D call TRBD1 (5 bases). Germline lookup yields CDR1 SNHLY and CDR2 FYNNEI. The CDR3 length is 14 residues. Trimming pared 4 bases from V and 9 bases from J, leaving 16 bases between. Here the CDR3 reads CASSGSEGPGPQHF. CDR3 nucleotide sequence: TGTGCCAGCAGTGGTTCGGAGGGACCCGGGCCCCAGCATTTT.